This entry features one T cell receptor beta chain sequence. The data derive from a study of shared clonotypes between healthy human individuals. Whole-study context: The donor group consisted of a couple of women and a few men, aged 18 to 49.

Germline CDR1 and CDR2: SGHAT and FQNNGV. V was pared by 1 base and J by 0 bases, with 11 bases of the junction left unmatched. This CDR3 has 19 residues. Sequencing was performed with immunoSEQ multiplex PCR; in TCRdb, only in-frame clones are kept and a portion is missing. The repertoire holds about 510,000 clones, with approximately 85% as singletons. Donors included only healthy HIV-negative adults lacking recent acute infections or vaccinations. The sample taken for sequencing was PBMCs. This sequence was found in a woman aged 40 to 50 in good health. Some clones in this sample may be carry-over from other donors' samples. The rearrangement uses TRBV11-2 and TRBJ2-3; 9 nucleotides agree with TRBD2. The CDR3 region has the DNA TGTGCCAGCAGCTTAGTGGCCGGGACTAGCCGTGCTAGCACAGATACGCAGTATTTT. Protein: CASSLVAGTSRASTDTQYF.